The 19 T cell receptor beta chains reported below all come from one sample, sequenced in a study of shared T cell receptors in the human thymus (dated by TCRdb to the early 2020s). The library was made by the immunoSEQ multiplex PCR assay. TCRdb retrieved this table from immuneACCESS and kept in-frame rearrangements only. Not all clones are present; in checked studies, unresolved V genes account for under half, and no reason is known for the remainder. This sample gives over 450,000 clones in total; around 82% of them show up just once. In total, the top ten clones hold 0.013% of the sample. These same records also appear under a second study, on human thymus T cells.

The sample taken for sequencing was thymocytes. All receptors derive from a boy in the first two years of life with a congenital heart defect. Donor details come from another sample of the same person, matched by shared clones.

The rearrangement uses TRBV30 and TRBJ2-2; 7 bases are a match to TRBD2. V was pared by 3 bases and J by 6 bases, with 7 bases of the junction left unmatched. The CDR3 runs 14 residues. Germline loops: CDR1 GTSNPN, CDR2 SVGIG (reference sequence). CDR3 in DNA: TGTGCCTGGAGGCGCGGGAGCGGGTCCGGGGAGCTGTTTTTT. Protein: CAWRRGSGSGELFF.

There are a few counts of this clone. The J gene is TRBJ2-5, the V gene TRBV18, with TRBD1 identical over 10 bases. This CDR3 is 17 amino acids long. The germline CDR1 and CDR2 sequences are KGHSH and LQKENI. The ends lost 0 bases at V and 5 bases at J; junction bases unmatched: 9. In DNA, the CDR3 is TGTGCCAGCTCACCACCGGGACAGGGGATGTTATCGGAGACCCAGTACTTC. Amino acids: CASSPPGQGMLSETQYF.

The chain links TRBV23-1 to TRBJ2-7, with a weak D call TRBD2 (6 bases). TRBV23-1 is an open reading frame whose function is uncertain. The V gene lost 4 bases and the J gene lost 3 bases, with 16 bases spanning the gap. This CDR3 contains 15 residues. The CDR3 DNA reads TGCGCCAGCAGTCCCGGGGAGGTCGAAGGCTACGAGCAGTACTTC. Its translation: CASSPGEVEGYEQYF.

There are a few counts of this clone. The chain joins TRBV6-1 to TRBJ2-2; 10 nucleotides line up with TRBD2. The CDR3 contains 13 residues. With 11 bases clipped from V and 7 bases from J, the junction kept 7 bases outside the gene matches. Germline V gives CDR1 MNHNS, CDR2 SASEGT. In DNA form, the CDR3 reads TGTGCCGTTCCACTAGCGGGACACGGGGAGCTGTTTTTT. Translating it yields CAVPLAGHGELFF.

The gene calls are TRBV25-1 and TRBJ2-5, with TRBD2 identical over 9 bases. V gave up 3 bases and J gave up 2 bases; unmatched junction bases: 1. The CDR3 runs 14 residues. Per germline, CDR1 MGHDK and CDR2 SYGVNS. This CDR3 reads CASSDSGSQETQYF. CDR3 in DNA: TGTGCCAGCAGTGATAGCGGGAGTCAAGAGACCCAGTACTTC. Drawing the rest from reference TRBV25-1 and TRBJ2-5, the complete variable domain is EADIYQTPRYLVIGTGKKITLECSQTMGHDKMYWYQQDPGMELHLIHYSYGVNSTEKGDLSSESTVSRIRTEHFPLTLESARPSHTSQYLCASSDSGSQETQYFGPGTRLLVL.

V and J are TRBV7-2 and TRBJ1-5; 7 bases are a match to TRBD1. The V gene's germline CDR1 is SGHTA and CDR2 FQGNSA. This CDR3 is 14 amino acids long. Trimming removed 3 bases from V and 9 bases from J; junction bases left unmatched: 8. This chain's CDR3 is CASSFRQGRTPQHF. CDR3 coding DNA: TGTGCCAGCAGCTTCAGACAGGGAAGGACGCCCCAGCATTTT.

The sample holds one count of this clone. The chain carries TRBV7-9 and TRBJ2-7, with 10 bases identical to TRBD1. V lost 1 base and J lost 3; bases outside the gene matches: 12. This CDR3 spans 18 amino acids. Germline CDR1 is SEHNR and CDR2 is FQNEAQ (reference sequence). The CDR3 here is CASSLVTHRDRGYYEQYF. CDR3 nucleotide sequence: TGTGCCAGCAGCTTAGTCACCCACCGGGACAGGGGATACTACGAGCAGTACTTC.

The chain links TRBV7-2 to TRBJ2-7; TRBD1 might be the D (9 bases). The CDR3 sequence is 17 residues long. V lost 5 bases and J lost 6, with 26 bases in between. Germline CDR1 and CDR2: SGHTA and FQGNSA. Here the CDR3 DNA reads TGTGCCAGCAGCCGGGAAATACAGGGGGCGGGGGGCTGCGAGCAGTACTTC. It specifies CASSREIQGAGGCEQYF.

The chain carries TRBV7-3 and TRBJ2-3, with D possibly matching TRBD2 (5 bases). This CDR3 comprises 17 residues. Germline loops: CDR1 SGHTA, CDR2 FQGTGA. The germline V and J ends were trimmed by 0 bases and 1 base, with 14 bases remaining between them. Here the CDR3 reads CASSLTLVGEGTDTQYF. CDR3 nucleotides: TGTGCCAGCAGCTTAACGTTGGTGGGAGAAGGCACAGATACGCAGTATTTT.

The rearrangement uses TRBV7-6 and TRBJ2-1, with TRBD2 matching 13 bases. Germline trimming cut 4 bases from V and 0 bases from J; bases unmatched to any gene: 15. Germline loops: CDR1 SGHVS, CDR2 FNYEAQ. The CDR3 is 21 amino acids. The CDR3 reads CASSSRRGLAGNPSSYNEQFF. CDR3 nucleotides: TGTGCCAGCAGCTCCCGCCGGGGACTAGCGGGAAACCCGAGCTCCTACAATGAGCAGTTCTTC.

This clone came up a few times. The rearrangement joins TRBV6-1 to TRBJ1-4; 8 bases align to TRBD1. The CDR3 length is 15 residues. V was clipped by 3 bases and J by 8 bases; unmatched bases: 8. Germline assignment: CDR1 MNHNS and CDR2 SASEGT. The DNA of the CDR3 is TGTGCCAGCAGTGATGACAGGGGAGGAGGAGAAAAACTGTTTTTT. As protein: CASSDDRGGGEKLFF.

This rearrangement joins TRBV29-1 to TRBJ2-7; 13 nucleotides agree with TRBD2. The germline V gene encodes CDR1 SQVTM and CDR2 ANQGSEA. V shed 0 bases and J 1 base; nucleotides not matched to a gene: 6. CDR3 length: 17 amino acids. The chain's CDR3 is CSVEDGPGLAGSYEQYF. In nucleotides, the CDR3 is TGCAGCGTTGAAGATGGGCCGGGACTAGCGGGATCCTACGAGCAGTACTTC.

CDR3 sequence (DNA): TGTGCCAGCAGCAGGGACACCAACAATGAGCAGTTCTTC. Protein sequence: CASSRDTNNEQFF. This rearrangement joins TRBV6-5 to TRBJ2-1; a weak D match, TRBD1 (6 bases). Germline V lookup: CDR1 MNHEY, CDR2 SVGAGI. The CDR3 covers 13 residues. V shed 6 bases and J shed 5 bases, with 11 bases lying between them.

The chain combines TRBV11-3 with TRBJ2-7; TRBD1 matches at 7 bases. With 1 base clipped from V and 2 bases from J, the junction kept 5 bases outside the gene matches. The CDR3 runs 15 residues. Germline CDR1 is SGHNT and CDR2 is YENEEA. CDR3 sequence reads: CASSLAGTVPYEQYF. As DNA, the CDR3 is TGTGCCAGCAGCTTAGCCGGGACAGTACCCTACGAGCAGTACTTC.

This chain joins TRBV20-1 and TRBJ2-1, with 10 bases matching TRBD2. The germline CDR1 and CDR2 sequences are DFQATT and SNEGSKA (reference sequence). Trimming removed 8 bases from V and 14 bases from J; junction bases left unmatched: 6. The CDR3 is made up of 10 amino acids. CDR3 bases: TGCAGTAGTAGCGGGAGGAGGGAGTTCTTC. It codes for CSSSGRREFF.

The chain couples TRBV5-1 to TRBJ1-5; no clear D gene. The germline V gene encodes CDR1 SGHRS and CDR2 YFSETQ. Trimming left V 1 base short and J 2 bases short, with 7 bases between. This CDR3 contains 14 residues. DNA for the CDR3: TGCGCCAGCAGCTTGAGAGGCGGCAATCAGCCCCAGCATTTT. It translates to CASSLRGGNQPQHF.

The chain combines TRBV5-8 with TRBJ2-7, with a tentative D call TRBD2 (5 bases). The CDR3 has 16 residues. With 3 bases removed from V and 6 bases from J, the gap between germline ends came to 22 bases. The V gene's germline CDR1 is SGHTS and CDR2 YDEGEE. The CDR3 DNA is TGTGCCAGCAGCTCCAATACAAACCCAGAGGGTAGCGAGCAGTACTTC. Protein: CASSSNTNPEGSEQYF.

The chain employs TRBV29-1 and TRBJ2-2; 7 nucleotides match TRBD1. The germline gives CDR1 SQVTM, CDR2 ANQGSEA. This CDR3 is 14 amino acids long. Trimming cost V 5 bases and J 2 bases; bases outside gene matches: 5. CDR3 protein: CSVPTGLNTGELFF. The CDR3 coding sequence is TGCAGCGTTCCGACAGGGTTAAACACCGGGGAGCTGTTTTTT.

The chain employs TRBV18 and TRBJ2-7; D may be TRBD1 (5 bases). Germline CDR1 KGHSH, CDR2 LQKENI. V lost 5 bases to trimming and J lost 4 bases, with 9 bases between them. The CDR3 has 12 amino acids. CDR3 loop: CASSGAQYEQYF. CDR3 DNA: TGTGCCAGCTCAGGGGCACAATACGAGCAGTACTTC.